This T cell receptor beta chain was obtained from a study of CD8+ T cells in alopecia areata. Regarding the study as a whole: Scalp repertoires also include resident alphabeta T cells from normal skin.

In germline, CDR1 is MNHEY, CDR2 SMNVEV (reference sequence). The CDR3 is 15 amino acids. Deletions cut 3 bases from V and 0 bases from J, with 11 bases between. From PBMCs, CD4+ and CD8+ T cells were sorted. Worth noting for this clone: What it binds is not known.

Following extraction, RNA underwent reverse transcription to cDNA, which served as the sequencing template. Profiling relied on immunoSEQ multiplex PCR, and the TCRdb table lists in-frame clones only, not all of them. This table holds about 200,000 clones, roughly 50% found once. Sequenced material: CD8+ T cells sorted from blood. The genes are TRBV27 and TRBJ1-2; D may be TRBD1 (5 bases). The sequence was collected from a human donor in good health. This chain's CDR3 is CASSLGGESNYGYTF. In nucleotides, the CDR3 is TGTGCCAGCAGTTTGGGAGGGGAATCTAACTATGGCTACACCTTC.